Detailed here is one T cell receptor (beta chain). Its antigen is not identified. Produced via immunoSEQ multiplex PCR; TCRdb's table is partial and in-frame only. Of just over 200,000 clones in the sample, 70% were seen once. This specimen belongs to a study of cytotoxic CD8 clonotypes in ibrutinib-treated CLL. Regarding the study as a whole: Public clonotypes were uncommon and contracted or stayed stable on treatment. Starting clonality was above that of age-matched healthy donors and tracked circulating CD8+ T-cell counts.

V shed 0 bases and J shed 12 bases, with 20 bases lying between them. CDR3 size: 16 residues. Per germline, CDR1 LNHNV and CDR2 YYDKDF (reference sequence). The sequence was obtained from a human donor with chronic lymphocytic leukemia. The sequenced sample was PBMCs, obtained after 12 months of ibrutinib treatment. This chain uses TRBV15 with TRBJ1-4; TRBD1 might be the D (5 bases). The CDR3 DNA follows: TGTGCCACCAGCAGAGATTTTGACAGCCCGCATCGGGAACTGTTTTTT. This codes for CATSRDFDSPHRELFF.